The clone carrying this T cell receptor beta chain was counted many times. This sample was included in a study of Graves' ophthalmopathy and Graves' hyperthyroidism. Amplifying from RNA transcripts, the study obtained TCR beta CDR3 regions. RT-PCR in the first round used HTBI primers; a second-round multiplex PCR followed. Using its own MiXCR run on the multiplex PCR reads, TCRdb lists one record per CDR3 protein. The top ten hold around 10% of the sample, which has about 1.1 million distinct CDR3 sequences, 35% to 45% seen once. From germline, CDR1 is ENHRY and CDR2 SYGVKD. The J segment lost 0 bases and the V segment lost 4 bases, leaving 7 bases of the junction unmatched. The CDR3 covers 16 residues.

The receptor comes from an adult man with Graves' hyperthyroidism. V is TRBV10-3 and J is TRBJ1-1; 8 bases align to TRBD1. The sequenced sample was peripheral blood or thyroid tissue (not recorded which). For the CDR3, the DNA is TGTGCCATCAGTGGGCCCCGGACAGGGATGAACACTGAAGCTTTCTTT. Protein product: CAISGPRTGMNTEAFF.